This T cell receptor (beta chain) was obtained from a study of CD8 T cells in acute hepatitis C reinfection. This table comes from immunoSEQ multiplex PCR, and its TCRdb copy is limited to in-frame clones, with some not included. The table includes tens of thousands of clones, over 75% detected once. The CDR3 covers 16 residues. Trimming cost V 1 base and J 1 base, with 11 bases left between them. Germline CDR1 is SGHDT and CDR2 is YYEEEE. As for time point: naive CD8 control sorted from an acute-time-point sample. The chain couples TRBV5-6 to TRBJ2-2, with D maybe TRBD2 (6 bases). Material: naive CD8+ T cells from PBMCs. This clonotype was sampled from a woman aged 18 to 35 who spontaneously cleared hepatitis C infection. In DNA, the CDR3 is TGTGCCAGCAGCTTGAGTGGGACTTTGAACACCGGGGAGCTGTTTTTT. Encoded protein: CASSLSGTLNTGELFF.